The clone carrying this T cell receptor beta chain was observed many times. Antigen: not known. This record comes from a study of T cells in Graves' hyperthyroidism and ophthalmopathy. Broader study findings: Most clonotypes that expanded in the thyroid above 0.001 also showed up in blood. Stable hyperthyroidism was separated from ophthalmopathy by a model based on 13 V-J features.

In germline, CDR1 is DFQATT, CDR2 SNEGSKA (reference sequence). CDR3 size: 12 residues. Trimming stripped 3 bases from V and 2 bases from J, with 5 bases between. Authors of the study amplified TCR beta CDR3 regions from RNA transcripts. The HTBI primer set served for first-round RT-PCR of the TCR CDR3. TCRdb reprocessed the multiplex PCR reads via MiXCR and lists one record per CDR3 protein. Counted here are more than 250,000 distinct CDR3 sequences, 15% occurring once; the ten biggest clones make up 30%. Uncontrolled infection, other autoimmune disease, pregnancy or lactation excluded patients. The rearrangement joins TRBV20-1 to TRBJ1-5; possibly TRBD1 for D (5 bases). The clonotype was recovered from a woman in her fifties or sixties with Graves' hyperthyroidism that later progressed to Graves' ophthalmopathy. Sequenced input: blood. Written as DNA, the CDR3 is TGCAGTGCTAGGGGGGGCAATCAGCCCCAGCATTTT. It yields the protein CSARGGNQPQHF.